This is a list of T cell receptor beta chains from one sample in a study of glioma-infiltrating T cells after dendritic cell vaccination. The data were produced by immunoSEQ multiplex PCR, yet TCRdb's version contains in-frame clones alone and is incomplete. The sample lists about 50,000 clones; 89% were seen once. The source was blood, collected after dendritic cell vaccination. These receptors all come from a human donor with glioblastoma. CDR3s leave out the opening cysteine and the closing phenylalanine or tryptophan.

v_call	cdr3_length	cdr3_aa
TRBV30	10	AWGQGNYGYT
TRBV7-9	11	ASSSAGLYEQY
TRBV6-1	12	ASRRLAGINEQF
TRBV4-1	14	ASSQGTQVSYNEQF
TRBV5-4	13	ASSRDRGSNYGYT
TRBV30	12	AWSVPGSGNTIY
TRBV7-8	11	ASSLVVGREAF
TRBV9	14	ASSPQGAGSYNEQF
TRBV6-5	11	ASSYDSEYGYT
TRBV7-2	10	ASSSDRSRQY
TRBV7-2	15	ASRVDRGGVAKNIQY
TRBV28	9	ASSFVNEQF
TRBV15	13	ATSGTSGAYNEQF
TRBV5-1	11	ASREQGTTEAF
TRBV7-2	14	ASSQPMDIKGNEQF
TRBV7-2	12	ASSRTGGKYEQY
TRBV12-5	10	ASGFTTGGQF
TRBV7-8	12	ASSPGGRGYGQY
TRBV5-1	14	ASSRTGGRVGSEAF
TRBV27	17	ASTHLYPGLAGEQDTQY